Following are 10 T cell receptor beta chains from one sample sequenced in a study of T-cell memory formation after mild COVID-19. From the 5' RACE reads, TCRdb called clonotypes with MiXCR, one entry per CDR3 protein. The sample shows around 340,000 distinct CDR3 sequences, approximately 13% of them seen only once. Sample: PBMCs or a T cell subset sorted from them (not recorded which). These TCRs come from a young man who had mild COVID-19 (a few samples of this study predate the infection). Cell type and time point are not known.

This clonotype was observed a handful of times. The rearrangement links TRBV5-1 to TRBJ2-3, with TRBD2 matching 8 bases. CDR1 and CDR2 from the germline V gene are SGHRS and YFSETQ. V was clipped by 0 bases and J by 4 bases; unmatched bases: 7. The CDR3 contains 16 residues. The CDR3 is CASSLGGLAGADTQYF. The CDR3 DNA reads TGCGCCAGCAGCTTGGGCGGACTAGCCGGGGCAGATACGCAGTATTTT.

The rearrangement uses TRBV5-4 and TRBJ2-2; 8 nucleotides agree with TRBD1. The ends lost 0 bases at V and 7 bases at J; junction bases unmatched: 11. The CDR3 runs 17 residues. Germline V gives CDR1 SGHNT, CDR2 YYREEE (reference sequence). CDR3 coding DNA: TGTGCCAGCAGCTTGGCGGCCCAGCAGGGGGCAATCGGGGAGCTGTTTTTT. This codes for CASSLAAQQGAIGELFF.

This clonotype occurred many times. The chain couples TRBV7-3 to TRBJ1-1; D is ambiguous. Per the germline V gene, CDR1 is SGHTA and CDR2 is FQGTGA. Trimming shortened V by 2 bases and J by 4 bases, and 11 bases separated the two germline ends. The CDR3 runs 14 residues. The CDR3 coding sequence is TGTGCCAGCAGCTTATACCCTGGGATCACTGAAGCTTTCTTT. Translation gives CASSLYPGITEAFF.

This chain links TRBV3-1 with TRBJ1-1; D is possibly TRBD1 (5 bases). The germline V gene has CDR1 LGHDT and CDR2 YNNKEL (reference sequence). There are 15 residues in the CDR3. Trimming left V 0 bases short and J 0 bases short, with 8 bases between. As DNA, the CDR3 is TGTGCCAGCAGCCAAGAGGGGCTCATGAACACTGAAGCTTTCTTT. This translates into CASSQEGLMNTEAFF.

The chain's CDR3 is CASSRGAWETQYF. Written as DNA, the CDR3 is TGTGCCAGTAGCCGGGGGGCCTGGGAGACCCAGTACTTC. This rearrangement joins TRBV19 to TRBJ2-5; perhaps TRBD2 as D (7 bases). This CDR3 contains 13 residues. CDR1 is LNHDA and CDR2 is SQIVND in the germline V gene (reference sequence). V lost 6 bases and J lost 5, with 13 bases in between.

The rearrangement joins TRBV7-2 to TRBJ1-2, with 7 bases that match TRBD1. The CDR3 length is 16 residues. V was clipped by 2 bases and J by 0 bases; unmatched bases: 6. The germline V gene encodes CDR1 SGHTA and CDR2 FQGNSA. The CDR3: CASSLRAGTANYGYTF. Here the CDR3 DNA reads TGTGCCAGCAGCTTAAGAGCCGGGACAGCTAACTATGGCTACACCTTC.

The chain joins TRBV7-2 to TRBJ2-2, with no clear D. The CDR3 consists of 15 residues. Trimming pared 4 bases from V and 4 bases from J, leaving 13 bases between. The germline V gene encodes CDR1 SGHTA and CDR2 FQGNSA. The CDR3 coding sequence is TGTGCCAGCAGCTCACCACCATACTCCACCGGGGAGCTGTTTTTT. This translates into CASSSPPYSTGELFF.

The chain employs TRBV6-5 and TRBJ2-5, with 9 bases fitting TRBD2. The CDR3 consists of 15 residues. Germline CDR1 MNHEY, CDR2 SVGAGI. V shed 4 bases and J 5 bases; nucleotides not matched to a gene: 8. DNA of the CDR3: TGTGCCAGCAGTTTGGGCGGGGGGGCAGAGGAGACCCAGTACTTC. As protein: CASSLGGGAEETQYF.

CDR3 region: CASSPGGHNTEAFF. The CDR3 bases are TGTGCCAGCAGCCCCGGGGGACACAACACTGAAGCTTTCTTT. V is TRBV7-2 and J is TRBJ1-1, with D perhaps TRBD1 (6 bases). Germline V gene data show CDR1 as SGHTA and CDR2 as FQGNSA. The CDR3 is 14 residues long. V shed 5 bases and J shed 2 bases, with 12 bases lying between them.

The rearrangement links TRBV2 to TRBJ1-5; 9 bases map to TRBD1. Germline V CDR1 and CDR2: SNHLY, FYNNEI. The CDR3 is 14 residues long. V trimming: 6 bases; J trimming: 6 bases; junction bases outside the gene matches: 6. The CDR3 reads CASRPDRGGQPQHF. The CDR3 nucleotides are TGTGCCAGCAGACCTGACAGGGGGGGTCAGCCCCAGCATTTT.